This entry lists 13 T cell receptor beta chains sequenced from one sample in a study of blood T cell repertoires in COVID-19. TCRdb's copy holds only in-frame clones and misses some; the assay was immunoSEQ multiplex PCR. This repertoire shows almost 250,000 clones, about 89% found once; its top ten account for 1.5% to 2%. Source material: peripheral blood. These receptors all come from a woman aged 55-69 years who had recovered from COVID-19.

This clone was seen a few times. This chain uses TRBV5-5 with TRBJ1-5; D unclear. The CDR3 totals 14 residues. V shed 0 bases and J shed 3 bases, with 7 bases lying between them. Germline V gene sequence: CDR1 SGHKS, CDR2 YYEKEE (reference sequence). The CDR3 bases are TGTGCCAGCAGCTTGGGCGGGGTCAATCAGCCCCAGCATTTT. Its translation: CASSLGGVNQPQHF.

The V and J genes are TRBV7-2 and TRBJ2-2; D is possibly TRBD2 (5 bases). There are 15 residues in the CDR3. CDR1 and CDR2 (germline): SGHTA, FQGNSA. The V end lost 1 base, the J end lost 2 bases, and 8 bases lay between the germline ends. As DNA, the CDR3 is TGTGCCAGCAGCTTAGTAAGCGGAAACACCGGGGAGCTGTTTTTT. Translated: CASSLVSGNTGELFF.

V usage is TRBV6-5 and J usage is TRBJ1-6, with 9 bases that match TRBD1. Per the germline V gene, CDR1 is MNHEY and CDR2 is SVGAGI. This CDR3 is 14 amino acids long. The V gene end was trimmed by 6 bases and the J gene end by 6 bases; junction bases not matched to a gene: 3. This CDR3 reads CASSKDRGNSPLHF. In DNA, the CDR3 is TGTGCCAGCAGCAAGGACAGGGGTAATTCACCCCTCCACTTT.

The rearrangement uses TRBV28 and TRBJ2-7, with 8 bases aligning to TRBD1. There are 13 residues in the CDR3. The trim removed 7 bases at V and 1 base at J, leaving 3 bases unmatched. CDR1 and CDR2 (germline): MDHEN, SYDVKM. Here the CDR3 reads CASMTGVSYEQYF. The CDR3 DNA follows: TGTGCCAGCATGACAGGGGTTTCCTACGAGCAGTACTTC.

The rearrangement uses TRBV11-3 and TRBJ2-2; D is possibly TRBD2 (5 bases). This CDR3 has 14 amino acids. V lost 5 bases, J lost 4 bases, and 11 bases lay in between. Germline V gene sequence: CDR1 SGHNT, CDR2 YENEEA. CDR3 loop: CASSPREVTGELFF. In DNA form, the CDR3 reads TGTGCCAGCAGCCCCCGGGAAGTCACCGGGGAGCTGTTTTTT. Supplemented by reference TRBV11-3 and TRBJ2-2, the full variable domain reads EAGVVQSPRYKIIEKKQPVAFWCNPISGHNTLYWYLQNLGQGPELLIRYENEEAVDDSQLPKDRFSAERLKGVDSTLKIQPAELGDSAVYLCASSPREVTGELFFGEGSRLTVL.

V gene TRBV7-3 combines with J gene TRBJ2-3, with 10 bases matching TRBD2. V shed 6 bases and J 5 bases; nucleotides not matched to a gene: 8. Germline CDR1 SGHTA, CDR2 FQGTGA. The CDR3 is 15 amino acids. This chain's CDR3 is CASREAGGPVDTQYF. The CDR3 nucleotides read TGTGCCAGCAGGGAAGCGGGGGGGCCGGTAGATACGCAGTATTTT.

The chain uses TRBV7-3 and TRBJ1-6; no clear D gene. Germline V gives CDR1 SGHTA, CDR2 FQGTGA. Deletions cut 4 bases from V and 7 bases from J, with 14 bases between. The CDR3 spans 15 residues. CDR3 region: CASSSIGVRNSPLHF. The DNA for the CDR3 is TGTGCCAGCAGCTCCATCGGGGTACGGAATTCACCCCTCCACTTT. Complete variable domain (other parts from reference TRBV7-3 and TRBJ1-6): GAGVSQTPSNKVTEKGKYVELRCDPISGHTALYWYRQSLGQGPEFLIYFQGTGAADDSGLPNDRFFAVRPEGSVSTLKIQRTERGDSAVYLCASSSIGVRNSPLHFGNGTRLTVT.

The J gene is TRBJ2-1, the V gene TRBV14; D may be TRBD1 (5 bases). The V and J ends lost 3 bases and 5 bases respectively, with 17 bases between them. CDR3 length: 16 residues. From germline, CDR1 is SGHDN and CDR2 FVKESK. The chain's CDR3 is CASSQDLIDSHNEQFF. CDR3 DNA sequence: TGTGCCAGCAGCCAGGACCTTATTGACAGTCACAATGAGCAGTTCTTC.

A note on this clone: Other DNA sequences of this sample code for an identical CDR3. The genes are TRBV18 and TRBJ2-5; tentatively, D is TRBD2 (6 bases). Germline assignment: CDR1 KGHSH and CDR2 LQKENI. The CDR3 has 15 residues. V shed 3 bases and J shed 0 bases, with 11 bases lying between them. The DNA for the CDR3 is TGTGCCAGCTCACCCCTAGGGAGGAACCAAGAGACCCAGTACTTC. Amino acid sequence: CASSPLGRNQETQYF.

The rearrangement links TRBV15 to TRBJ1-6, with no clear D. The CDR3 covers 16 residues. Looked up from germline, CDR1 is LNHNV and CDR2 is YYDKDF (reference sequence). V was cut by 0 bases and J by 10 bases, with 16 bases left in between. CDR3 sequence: CATSRDNGRARSPLHF. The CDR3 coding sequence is TGTGCCACCAGCAGAGATAATGGGAGGGCTAGGTCACCCCTCCACTTT.

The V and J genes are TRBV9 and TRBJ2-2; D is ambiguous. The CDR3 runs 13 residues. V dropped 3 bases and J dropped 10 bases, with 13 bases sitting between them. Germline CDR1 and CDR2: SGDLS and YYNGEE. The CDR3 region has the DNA TGTGCCAGCAGCGCCCTCCCTGGGCAGGAGCTGTTTTTT. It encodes CASSALPGQELFF.

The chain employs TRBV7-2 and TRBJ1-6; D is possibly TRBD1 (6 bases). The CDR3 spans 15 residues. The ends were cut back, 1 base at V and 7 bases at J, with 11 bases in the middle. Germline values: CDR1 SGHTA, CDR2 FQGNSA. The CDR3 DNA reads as TGTGCCAGCAGCTTAGAAGGGGGAGACAATTCACCCCTCCACTTT. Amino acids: CASSLEGGDNSPLHF.

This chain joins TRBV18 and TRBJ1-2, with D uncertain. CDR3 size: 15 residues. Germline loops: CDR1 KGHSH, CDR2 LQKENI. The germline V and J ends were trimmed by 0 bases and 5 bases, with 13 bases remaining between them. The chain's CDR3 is CASSPPGRQEYGYTF. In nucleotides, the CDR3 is TGTGCCAGCTCACCACCCGGCAGGCAAGAATATGGCTACACCTTC.